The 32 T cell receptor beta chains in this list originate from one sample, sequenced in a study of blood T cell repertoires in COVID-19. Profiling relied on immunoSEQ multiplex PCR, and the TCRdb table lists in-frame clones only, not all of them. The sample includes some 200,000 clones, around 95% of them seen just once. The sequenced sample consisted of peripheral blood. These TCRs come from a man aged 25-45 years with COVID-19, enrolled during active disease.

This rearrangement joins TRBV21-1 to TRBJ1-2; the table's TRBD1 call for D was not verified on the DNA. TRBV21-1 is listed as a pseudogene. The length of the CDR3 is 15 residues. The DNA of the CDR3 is TGTGCCAGCAGCAAAGAGGCAGGGCTTAACTATGGCTACACCTTC. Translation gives CASSKEAGLNYGYTF.

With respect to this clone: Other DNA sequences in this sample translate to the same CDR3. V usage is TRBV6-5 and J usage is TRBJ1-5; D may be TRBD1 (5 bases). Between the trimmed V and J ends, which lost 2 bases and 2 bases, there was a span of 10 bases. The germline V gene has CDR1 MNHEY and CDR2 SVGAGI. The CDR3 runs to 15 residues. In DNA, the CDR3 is TGTGCCAGCAGTTACGGTACAGGTGGCAATCAGCCCCAGCATTTT. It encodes CASSYGTGGNQPQHF.

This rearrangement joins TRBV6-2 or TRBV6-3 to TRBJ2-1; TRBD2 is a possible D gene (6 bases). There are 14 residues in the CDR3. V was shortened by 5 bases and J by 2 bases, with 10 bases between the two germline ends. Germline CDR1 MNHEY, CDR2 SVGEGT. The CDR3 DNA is TGTGCCAGCAGTCTTACTAGCCCCTACAATGAGCAGTTCTTC. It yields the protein CASSLTSPYNEQFF.

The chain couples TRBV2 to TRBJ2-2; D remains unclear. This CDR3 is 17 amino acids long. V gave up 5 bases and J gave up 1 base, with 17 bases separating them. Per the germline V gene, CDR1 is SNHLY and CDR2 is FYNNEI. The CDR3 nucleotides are TGTGCCAGCAGTCTCCGGCCCCCCCGACAGAACACCGGGGAGCTGTTTTTT. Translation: CASSLRPPRQNTGELFF. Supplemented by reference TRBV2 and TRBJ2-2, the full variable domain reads EPEVTQTPSHQVTQMGQEVILRCVPISNHLYFYWYRQILGQKVEFLVSFYNNEISEKSEIFDDQFSVERPDGSNFTLKIRSTKLEDSAMYFCASSLRPPRQNTGELFFGEGSRLTVL.

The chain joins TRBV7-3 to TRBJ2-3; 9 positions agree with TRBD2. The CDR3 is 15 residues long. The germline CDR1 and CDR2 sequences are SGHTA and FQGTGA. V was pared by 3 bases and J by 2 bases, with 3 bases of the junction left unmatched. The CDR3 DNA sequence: TGTGCCAGCAGCTTTAGCGGGGGTAACACAGATACGCAGTATTTT. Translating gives CASSFSGGNTDTQYF.

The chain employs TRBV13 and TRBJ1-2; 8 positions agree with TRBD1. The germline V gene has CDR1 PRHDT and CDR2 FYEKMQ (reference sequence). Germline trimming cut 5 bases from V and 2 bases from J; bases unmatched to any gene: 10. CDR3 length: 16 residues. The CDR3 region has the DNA TGTGCCAGCAGCCCCCGACAGGGGCTAATAAACTATGGCTACACCTTC. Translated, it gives CASSPRQGLINYGYTF.

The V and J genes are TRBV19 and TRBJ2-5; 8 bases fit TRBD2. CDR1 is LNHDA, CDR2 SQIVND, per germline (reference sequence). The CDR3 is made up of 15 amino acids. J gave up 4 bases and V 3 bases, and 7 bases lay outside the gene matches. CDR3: CASSIGLAGTETQYF. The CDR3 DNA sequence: TGTGCCAGTAGTATTGGGCTAGCGGGTACAGAGACCCAGTACTTC.

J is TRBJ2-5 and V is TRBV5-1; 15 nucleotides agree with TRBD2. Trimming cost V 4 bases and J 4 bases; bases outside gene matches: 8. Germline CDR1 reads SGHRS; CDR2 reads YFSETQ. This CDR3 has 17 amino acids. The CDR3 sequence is CASSPGLAGGVGETQYF. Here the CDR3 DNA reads TGCGCCAGCAGCCCTGGACTAGCGGGGGGGGTCGGAGAGACCCAGTACTTC.

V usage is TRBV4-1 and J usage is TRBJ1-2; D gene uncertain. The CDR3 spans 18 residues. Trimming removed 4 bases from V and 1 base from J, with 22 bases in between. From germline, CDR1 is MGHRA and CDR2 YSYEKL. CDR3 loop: CASSPVGSEASFNYGYTF. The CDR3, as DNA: TGCGCCAGCAGCCCCGTCGGGTCCGAGGCCTCCTTTAACTATGGCTACACCTTC.

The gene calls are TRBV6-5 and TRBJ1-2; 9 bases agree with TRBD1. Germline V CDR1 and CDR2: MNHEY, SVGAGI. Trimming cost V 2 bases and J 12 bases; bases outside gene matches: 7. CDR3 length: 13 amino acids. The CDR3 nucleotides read TGTGCCAGCAGTTACGAGGGACAGGGTAACCACACCTTC. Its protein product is CASSYEGQGNHTF.

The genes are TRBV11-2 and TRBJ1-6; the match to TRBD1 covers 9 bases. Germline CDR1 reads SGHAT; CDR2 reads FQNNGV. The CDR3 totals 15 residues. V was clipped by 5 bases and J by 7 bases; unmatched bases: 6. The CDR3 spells CASSGPGTGNSPLHF. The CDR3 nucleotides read TGTGCCAGCAGCGGCCCCGGGACAGGGAATTCACCCCTCCACTTT.

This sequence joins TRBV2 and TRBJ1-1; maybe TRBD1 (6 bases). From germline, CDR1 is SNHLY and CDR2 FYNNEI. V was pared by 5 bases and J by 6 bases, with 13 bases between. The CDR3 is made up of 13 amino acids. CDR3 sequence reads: CASSTGYYPEAFF. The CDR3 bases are TGTGCCAGCAGTACAGGGTATTATCCTGAAGCTTTCTTT.

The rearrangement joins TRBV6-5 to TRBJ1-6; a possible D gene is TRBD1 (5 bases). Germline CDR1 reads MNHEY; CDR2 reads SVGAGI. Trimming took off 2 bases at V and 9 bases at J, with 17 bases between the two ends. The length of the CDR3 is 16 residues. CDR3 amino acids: CASSYTLQGTSSPLHF. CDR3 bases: TGTGCCAGCAGTTACACCTTGCAGGGAACAAGTTCACCCCTCCACTTT.

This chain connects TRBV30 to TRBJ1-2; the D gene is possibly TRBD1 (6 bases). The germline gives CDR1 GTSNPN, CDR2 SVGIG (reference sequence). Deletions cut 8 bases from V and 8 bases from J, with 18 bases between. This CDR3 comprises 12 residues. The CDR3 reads CAGTQGFEGYTF. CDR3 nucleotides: TGTGCCGGAACACAGGGTTTTGAAGGCTACACCTTC.

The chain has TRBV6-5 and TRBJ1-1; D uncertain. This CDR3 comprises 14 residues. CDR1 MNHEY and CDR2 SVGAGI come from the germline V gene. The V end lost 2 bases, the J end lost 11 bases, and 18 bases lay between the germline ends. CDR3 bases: TGTGCCAGCAGTTACAGCGAGAGCGGTGTGGGGGCTTTCTTT. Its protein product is CASSYSESGVGAFF.

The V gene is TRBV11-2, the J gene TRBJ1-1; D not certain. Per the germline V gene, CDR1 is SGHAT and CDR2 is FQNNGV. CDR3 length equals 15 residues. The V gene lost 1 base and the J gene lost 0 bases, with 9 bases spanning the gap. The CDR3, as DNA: TGTGCCAGCAGCTTAGGCGGGGTAATGAACACTGAAGCTTTCTTT. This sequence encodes CASSLGGVMNTEAFF.

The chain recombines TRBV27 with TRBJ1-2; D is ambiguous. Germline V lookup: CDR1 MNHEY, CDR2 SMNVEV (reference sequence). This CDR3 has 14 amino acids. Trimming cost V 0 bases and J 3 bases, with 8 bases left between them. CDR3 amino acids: CASSLSEWDYGYTF. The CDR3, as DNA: TGTGCCAGCAGTTTATCGGAGTGGGACTATGGCTACACCTTC.

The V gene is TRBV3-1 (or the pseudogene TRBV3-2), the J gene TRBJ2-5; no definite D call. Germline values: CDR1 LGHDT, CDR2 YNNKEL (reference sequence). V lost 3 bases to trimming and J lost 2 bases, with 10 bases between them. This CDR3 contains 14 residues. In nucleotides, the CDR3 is TGTGCCAGCAGCCAGTTGGGCAGGCAAGAGACCCAGTACTTC. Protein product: CASSQLGRQETQYF.

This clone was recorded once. CDR3 sequence: CASSQPLRGPRTDTQYF. CDR3 sequence (DNA): TGCGCCAGCAGCCAACCCTTGCGGGGGCCCCGGACAGATACGCAGTATTTT. The V gene is TRBV4-1, the J gene TRBJ2-3; tentative D call: TRBD2 (7 bases). Germline V lookup: CDR1 MGHRA, CDR2 YSYEKL. The CDR3 is 17 amino acids. The V gene lost 2 bases and the J gene lost 3 bases, with 18 bases spanning the gap.

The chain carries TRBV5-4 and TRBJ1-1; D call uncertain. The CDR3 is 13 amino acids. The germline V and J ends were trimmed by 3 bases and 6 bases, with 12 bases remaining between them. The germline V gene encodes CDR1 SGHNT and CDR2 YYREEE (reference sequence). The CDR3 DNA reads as TGTGCCAGCAGCTCGCTGTCGGGTGCTGAAGCTTTCTTT. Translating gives CASSSLSGAEAFF.

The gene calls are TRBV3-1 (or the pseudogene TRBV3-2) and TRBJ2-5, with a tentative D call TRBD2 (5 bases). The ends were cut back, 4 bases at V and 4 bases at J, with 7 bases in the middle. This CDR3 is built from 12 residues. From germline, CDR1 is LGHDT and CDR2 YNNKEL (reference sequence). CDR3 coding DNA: TGTGCCAGCAGCCCCGAGGGAGAGACCCAGTACTTC. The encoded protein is CASSPEGETQYF.

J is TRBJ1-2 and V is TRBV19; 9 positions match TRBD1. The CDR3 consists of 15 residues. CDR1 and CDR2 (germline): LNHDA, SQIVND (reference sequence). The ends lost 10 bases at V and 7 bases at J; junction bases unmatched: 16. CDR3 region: CATQGRDRALSGYTF. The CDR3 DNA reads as TGTGCCACTCAAGGCCGGGACAGGGCGTTAAGTGGCTACACCTTC.

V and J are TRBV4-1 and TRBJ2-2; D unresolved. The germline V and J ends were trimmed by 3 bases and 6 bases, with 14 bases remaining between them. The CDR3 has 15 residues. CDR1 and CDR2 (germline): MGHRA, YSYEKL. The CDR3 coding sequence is TGCGCCAGCAGCCACGATAGGCAGCGTCCCGGGGAGCTGTTTTTT. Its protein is CASSHDRQRPGELFF.

DNA of the CDR3: TGCGCCAGCAGCTTGGCCGAGGGACAGGGGTACAATGAGCAGTTCTTC. The encoded protein is CASSLAEGQGYNEQFF. The rearrangement uses TRBV5-1 and TRBJ2-1; 10 bases match TRBD1. Trimming removed 0 bases from V and 4 bases from J; junction bases left unmatched: 4. The CDR3 runs 16 residues. Germline CDR1 SGHRS, CDR2 YFSETQ.

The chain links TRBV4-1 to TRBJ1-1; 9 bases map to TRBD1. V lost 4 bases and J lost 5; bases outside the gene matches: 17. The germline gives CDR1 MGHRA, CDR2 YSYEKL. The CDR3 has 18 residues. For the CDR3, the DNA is TGCGCCAGCAGCCGCCAATTCCGGGACAGGGTGGGATGGACTGAAGCTTTCTTT. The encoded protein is CASSRQFRDRVGWTEAFF.

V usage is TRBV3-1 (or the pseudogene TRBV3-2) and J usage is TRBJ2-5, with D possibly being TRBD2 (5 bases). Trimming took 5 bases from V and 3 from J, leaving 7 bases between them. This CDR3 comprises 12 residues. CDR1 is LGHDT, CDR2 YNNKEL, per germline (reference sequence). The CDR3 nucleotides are TGTGCCAGCAGCGGACTGGAAGAGACCCAGTACTTC. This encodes CASSGLEETQYF.

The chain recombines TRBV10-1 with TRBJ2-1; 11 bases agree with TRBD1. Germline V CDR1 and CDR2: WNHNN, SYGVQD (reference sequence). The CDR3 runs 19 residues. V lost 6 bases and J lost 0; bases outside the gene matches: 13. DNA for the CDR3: TGCGCCAGCAGCCCAGCCCCCGGGACAGGGGGTTTCTCCTACAATGAGCAGTTCTTC. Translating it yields CASSPAPGTGGFSYNEQFF.

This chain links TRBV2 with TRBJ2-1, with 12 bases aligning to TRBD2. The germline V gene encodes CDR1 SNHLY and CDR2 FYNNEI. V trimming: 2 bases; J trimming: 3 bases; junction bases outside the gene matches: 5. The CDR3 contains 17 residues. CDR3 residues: CASSELAGGKNYNEQFF. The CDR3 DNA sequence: TGTGCCAGCAGTGAACTAGCGGGGGGGAAAAACTACAATGAGCAGTTCTTC.

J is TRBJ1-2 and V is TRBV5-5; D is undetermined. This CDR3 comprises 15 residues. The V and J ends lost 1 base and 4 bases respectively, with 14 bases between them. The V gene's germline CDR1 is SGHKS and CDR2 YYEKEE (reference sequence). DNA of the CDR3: TGTGCCAGCAGCTTGTTGCGGGAAGGGTTCTATGGCTACACCTTC. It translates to CASSLLREGFYGYTF.

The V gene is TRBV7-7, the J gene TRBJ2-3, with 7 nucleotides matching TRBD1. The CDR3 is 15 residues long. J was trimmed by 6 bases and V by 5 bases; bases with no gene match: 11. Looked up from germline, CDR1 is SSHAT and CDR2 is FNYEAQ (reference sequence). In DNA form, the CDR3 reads TGTGCCAGCAGCGCACAGACAGGGTCCCTGGATACGCAGTATTTT. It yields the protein CASSAQTGSLDTQYF.

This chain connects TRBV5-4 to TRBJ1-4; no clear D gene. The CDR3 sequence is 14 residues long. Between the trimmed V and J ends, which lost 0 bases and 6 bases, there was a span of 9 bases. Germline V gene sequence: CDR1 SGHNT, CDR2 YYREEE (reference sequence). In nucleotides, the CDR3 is TGTGCCAGCAGCTTGGGAGACGGGGATGAAAAACTGTTTTTT. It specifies CASSLGDGDEKLFF. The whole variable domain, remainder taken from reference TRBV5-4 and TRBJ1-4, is ETGVTQSPTHLIKTRGQQVTLRCSSQSGHNTVSWYQQALGQGPQFIFQYYREEENGRGNFPPRFSGLQFPNYSSELNVNALELDDSALYLCASSLGDGDEKLFFGSGTQLSVL.

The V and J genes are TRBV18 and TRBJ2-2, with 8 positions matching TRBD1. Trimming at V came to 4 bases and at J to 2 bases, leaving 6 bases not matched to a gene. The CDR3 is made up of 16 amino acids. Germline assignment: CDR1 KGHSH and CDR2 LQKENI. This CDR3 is CASSLQDRANTGELFF. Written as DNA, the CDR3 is TGTGCCAGCTCACTTCAGGACAGGGCAAACACCGGGGAGCTGTTTTTT.